Described below is a single T cell receptor beta chain sequence and its context. Its antigen is not identified. The data were taken from a study of T cells in localized non-small cell lung cancer. General observations from the study: Tumor trailed uninvolved adjacent lung in T cell clonality, which peaked there. Heterogeneity remains possible because sequencing was limited to only one tumor region.

The CDR3 consists of 14 residues. Trimming took off 4 bases at V and 1 base at J, with 11 bases between the two ends. Germline loops: CDR1 SGHRS, CDR2 YFSETQ. Method: immunoSEQ multiplex PCR; TCRdb's copy keeps in-frame clones and lacks some. Among 850 to 1,400 clones listed, roughly 15% were seen once. The clonotype comes from a woman aged 40 to 75 with stage II lung adenocarcinoma. Material: lung tumor tissue, obtained before any cancer treatment. The genes are TRBV5-1 and TRBJ1-1, with D perhaps TRBD1 (5 bases). CDR3 region: CASSRLGGNTEAFF. The CDR3 DNA follows: TGCGCCAGCAGCCGATTGGGGGGGAACACTGAAGCTTTCTTT.